This T cell receptor (beta chain) was observed in a study of T cell responses to AZD1222 COVID-19 vaccine. Concerning this clone itself: Its antigen is undetermined.

Study conclusions and caveats: Among the donors, most were white British and more were female, and clonal diversity was possibly underestimated. Reports say nearly half of spike-specific TCRs go after unmutated variant regions.

Looked up from germline, CDR1 is LNHDA and CDR2 is SQIVND (reference sequence). The CDR3 contains 14 residues. Trimming shortened V by 5 bases and J by 0 bases, and 8 bases separated the two germline ends. Measured with immunoSEQ multiplex PCR; TCRdb has only the in-frame clones, and not every one. This repertoire shows about 180,000 clones, over 75% found once; its top ten account for 6% to 8%. Sequenced here: peripheral blood, sampled on day 0 of AZD1222 vaccination. This sequence was found in an adult in good health. The chain couples TRBV19 to TRBJ1-3; D unresolved. In DNA form, the CDR3 reads TGTGCCAGTAGTTCCTCAGCCTCTGGAAACACCATATATTTT. Translation gives CASSSSASGNTIYF.